A single sample gave rise to the 21 T cell receptor beta chains below, sequenced in a study of blood T cell repertoires in COVID-19 (dated by TCRdb to the early 2020s). Receptor amplification or capture employed the immunoSEQ multiplex PCR assay. Sourced from immuneACCESS, this table was stored by TCRdb with only in-frame sequences that have V and J called. A share of the clones is absent; for the studies checked, an unresolved V gene accounts for under half, and the remainder has no known explanation. The sample table records 200,000 to 300,000 clones; approximately 83% of these occur just once. The top ten constitute about 2.9% of the sample. The specimen sequenced was peripheral blood. These receptors came from a woman aged 25 to 45 who had recovered from COVID-19.

The V gene is TRBV27, the J gene TRBJ2-3; a possible D gene is TRBD2 (5 bases). Looked up from germline, CDR1 is MNHEY and CDR2 is SMNVEV (reference sequence). The CDR3 totals 14 residues. V lost 4 bases to trimming and J lost 3 bases, with 11 bases between them. The CDR3 DNA is TGTGCCAGCAGTTCCCCGGACTGGACAGATACGCAGTATTTT. It translates to CASSSPDWTDTQYF.

This clone was counted only a few times. The gene calls are TRBV6-4 and TRBJ2-1; 8 nucleotides line up with TRBD1. CDR1 MRHNA and CDR2 SNTAGT come from the germline V gene. The CDR3 is 15 amino acids. V lost 4 bases to trimming and J lost 8 bases; unmatched junction nucleotides: 10. The CDR3 coding sequence is TGTGCCAGCAGTGCAGGACAGGGAGACATAGATGAGCAGTTCTTC. This gives the protein CASSAGQGDIDEQFF.

The chain is built from TRBV6-2 or TRBV6-3 and TRBJ1-5; D remains ambiguous. Per the germline V gene, CDR1 is MNHEY and CDR2 is SVGEGT. CDR3 length: 15 residues. Trimming pared 6 bases from V and 0 bases from J, leaving 12 bases between. This CDR3 reads CASSGRTYSNQPQHF. For the CDR3, the DNA is TGTGCCAGCAGCGGGAGGACGTATAGCAATCAGCCCCAGCATTTT.

The chain uses TRBV4-1 and TRBJ2-1; D ambiguous. Trimming removed 4 bases at V and 2 bases at J, with 12 bases between. Germline lookup yields CDR1 MGHRA and CDR2 YSYEKL. This CDR3 contains 15 residues. As DNA, the CDR3 is TGCGCCAGCAGCCCCGAGGCGCAGCCCTACAATGAGCAGTTCTTC. It encodes CASSPEAQPYNEQFF.

The rearrangement links TRBV2 to TRBJ1-1; D ambiguous. Germline lookup yields CDR1 SNHLY and CDR2 FYNNEI. V lost 3 bases and J lost 3, with 8 bases in between. The CDR3 extends over 13 amino acids. The CDR3 DNA follows: TGTGCCAGCAGTGAGGTCGGGGACACTGAAGCTTTCTTT. Its translation: CASSEVGDTEAFF.

V is TRBV28 and J is TRBJ1-6; 7 bases agree with TRBD1. There are 13 residues in the CDR3. The V gene's germline CDR1 is MDHEN and CDR2 SYDVKM. With 5 bases clipped from V and 6 bases from J, the junction kept 1 base outside the gene matches. The CDR3 loop is CASSRDSNSPLHF. In DNA, the CDR3 is TGTGCCAGCAGTCGGGACAGTAATTCACCCCTCCACTTT.

The chain couples TRBV5-5 to TRBJ2-3; 11 bases match TRBD1. With 4 bases clipped from V and 4 bases from J, the junction kept 5 bases outside the gene matches. CDR3 length: 15 residues. Germline lookup yields CDR1 SGHKS and CDR2 YYEKEE (reference sequence). For the CDR3, the DNA is TGTGCCAGCAGCCCGGACAGGGGGCGTGCAGATACGCAGTATTTT. This translates into CASSPDRGRADTQYF.

This chain links TRBV7-6 with TRBJ2-1, with 11 bases lining up with TRBD1. Germline CDR1 reads SGHVS; CDR2 reads FNYEAQ. V shed 2 bases and J 5 bases; nucleotides not matched to a gene: 2. The CDR3 is 15 residues long. The CDR3 protein is CASSLWTGGHNEQFF. CDR3 sequence (DNA): TGTGCCAGCAGCTTATGGACAGGGGGCCACAATGAGCAGTTCTTC. The full variable domain, in which reference TRBV7-6 and TRBJ2-1 provide the parts outside the CDR3, is GAGVSQSPRYKVTKRGQDVALRCDPISGHVSLYWYRQALGQGPEFLTYFNYEAQQDKSGLPNDRFSAERPEGSISTLTIQRTEQRDSAMYRCASSLWTGGHNEQFFGPGTRLTVL.

This rearrangement joins TRBV6-4 to TRBJ2-1; 7 nucleotides agree with TRBD1. The CDR3 runs to 17 residues. With 2 bases clipped from V and 3 bases from J, the junction kept 10 bases outside the gene matches. Germline V gene sequence: CDR1 MRHNA, CDR2 SNTAGT. The CDR3 DNA follows: TGTGCCAGCAGTGACGACCCCCTCGGGACAGTCTACAATGAGCAGTTCTTC. Translating gives CASSDDPLGTVYNEQFF.

The genes are TRBV27 and TRBJ2-2; TRBD2 is a possible D gene (6 bases). The CDR3 spans 14 residues. Germline V gives CDR1 MNHEY, CDR2 SMNVEV (reference sequence). V was pared by 5 bases and J by 7 bases, with 14 bases between. The CDR3 DNA reads as TGTGCCAGCAGTGAAGGAGGACTAATCGGGGAGCTGTTTTTT. Encoded protein: CASSEGGLIGELFF.

The rearrangement joins TRBV5-1 to TRBJ2-1; TRBD2 matches at 11 bases. The CDR3 length is 17 residues. CDR1 SGHRS and CDR2 YFSETQ come from the germline V gene. V was clipped by 5 bases and J by 3 bases; unmatched bases: 10. The CDR3 nucleotides are TGCGCCAGCAGTTCAACTCTAGCGGGGGGTATCTACAATGAGCAGTTCTTC. Its translation: CASSSTLAGGIYNEQFF.

The sample holds a few counts of this clone. This rearrangement joins TRBV5-4 to TRBJ1-2; 7 bases match TRBD1. The ends lost 3 bases at V and 4 bases at J; junction bases unmatched: 9. The CDR3 spans 15 residues. Germline V CDR1 and CDR2: SGHNT, YYREEE (reference sequence). CDR3: CASSSSGGGGYGYTF. The DNA for the CDR3 is TGTGCCAGCAGCTCGTCCGGAGGGGGCGGCTATGGCTACACCTTC.

In this sample, this clone turned up once. This rearrangement joins TRBV2 to TRBJ1-1; 9 bases fit TRBD1. V trimming: 2 bases; J trimming: 2 bases; junction bases outside the gene matches: 9. Germline assignment: CDR1 SNHLY and CDR2 FYNNEI. The CDR3 is 17 residues long. The CDR3 DNA reads TGTGCCAGCAGTGAAAAAGGGACAGGGCTACTAAACACTGAAGCTTTCTTT. Translation gives CASSEKGTGLLNTEAFF. The variable domain in full, with the rest retrieved from reference TRBV2 and TRBJ1-1, is EPEVTQTPSHQVTQMGQEVILRCVPISNHLYFYWYRQILGQKVEFLVSFYNNEISEKSEIFDDQFSVERPDGSNFTLKIRSTKLEDSAMYFCASSEKGTGLLNTEAFFGQGTRLTVV.

V gene TRBV11-2 combines with J gene TRBJ2-1; 9 bases are shared with TRBD2. Germline V gives CDR1 SGHAT, CDR2 FQNNGV. V lost 2 bases to trimming and J lost 3 bases; unmatched junction nucleotides: 8. The CDR3 runs to 17 residues. CDR3 nucleotides: TGTGCCAGCAGCTTATCGGGCGGGGGGGCCTTCTACAATGAGCAGTTCTTC. Protein product: CASSLSGGGAFYNEQFF.

This clone was found a few times. The V call is TRBV19, the J call TRBJ2-2; a weak D match, TRBD1 (6 bases). Germline CDR1 and CDR2: LNHDA and SQIVND (reference sequence). The CDR3 totals 14 residues. The ends were cut back, 7 bases at V and 5 bases at J, with 14 bases in the middle. Written as DNA, the CDR3 is TGTGCCAGTACGCGACAGGAATTTACCGGGGAGCTGTTTTTT. Translation: CASTRQEFTGELFF.

This clone was observed many times. The chain recombines TRBV7-2 with TRBJ2-3; no clear D gene. V was pared by 5 bases and J by 3 bases, with 6 bases between. The CDR3 runs to 12 residues. Germline V lookup: CDR1 SGHTA, CDR2 FQGNSA. The CDR3 DNA reads as TGTGCCAGCAGCACCGAGACAGATACGCAGTATTTT. Its protein is CASSTETDTQYF.

J is TRBJ1-1 and V is TRBV13; weak D call: TRBD1 (6 bases). The V end lost 1 base, the J end lost 4 bases, and 13 bases lay between the germline ends. The CDR3 spans 15 residues. Germline loops: CDR1 PRHDT, CDR2 FYEKMQ (reference sequence). CDR3 in amino acids: CASSLDRARSTEAFF. The CDR3 bases are TGTGCCAGCAGCTTAGACAGGGCAAGAAGCACTGAAGCTTTCTTT.

This rearrangement joins TRBV19 to TRBJ2-7; 7 nucleotides match TRBD1. The V gene end was trimmed by 4 bases and the J gene end by 3 bases; junction bases not matched to a gene: 9. The germline gives CDR1 LNHDA, CDR2 SQIVND (reference sequence). The CDR3 covers 15 residues. CDR3 protein: CASSRAGGTHYEQYF. Here the CDR3 DNA reads TGTGCCAGTAGTAGGGCAGGGGGAACCCACTACGAGCAGTACTTC.

In the case of this clone: Other DNA sequences in this sample translate to the same CDR3. V is TRBV6-1 and J is TRBJ1-3; no reliable D call. The V end lost 3 bases, the J end lost 0 bases, and 9 bases lay between the germline ends. This CDR3 spans 15 amino acids. The germline CDR1 and CDR2 sequences are MNHNS and SASEGT. This CDR3 reads CASSETPSSGNTIYF. In DNA, the CDR3 is TGTGCCAGCAGTGAGACACCGAGCTCTGGAAACACCATATATTTT.

This chain uses TRBV7-2 with TRBJ2-2; D not resolved. CDR3 length: 14 residues. Germline CDR1 reads SGHTA; CDR2 reads FQGNSA. The V end was cut by 1 base, the J end by 6 bases, with 9 bases between. The CDR3 is CASSLERSAGELFF. As DNA, the CDR3 is TGTGCCAGCAGCTTAGAGAGGTCGGCCGGGGAGCTGTTTTTT.

In the case of this clone: Other DNA sequences within the sample encode an identical CDR3. The CDR3 DNA reads as TGTGCCAGCAGCCAAGGACTAGCGGAAGAGACCCAGTACTTC. Its protein product is CASSQGLAEETQYF. The V gene is TRBV4-2, the J gene TRBJ2-5; TRBD2 matches at 9 bases. The CDR3 sequence is 14 residues long. Germline CDR1 reads LGHNA; CDR2 reads YNFKEQ. Trimming cost V 1 base and J 3 bases; bases outside gene matches: 0.